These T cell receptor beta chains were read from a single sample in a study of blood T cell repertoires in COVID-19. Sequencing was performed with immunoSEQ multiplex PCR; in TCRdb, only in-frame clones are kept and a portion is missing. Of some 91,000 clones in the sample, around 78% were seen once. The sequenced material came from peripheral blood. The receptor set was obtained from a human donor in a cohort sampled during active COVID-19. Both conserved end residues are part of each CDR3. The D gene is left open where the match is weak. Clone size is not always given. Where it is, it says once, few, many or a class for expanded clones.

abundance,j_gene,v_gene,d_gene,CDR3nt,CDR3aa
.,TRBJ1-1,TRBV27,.,TGTGCCAGCAGTTTAGGACAGAACACTGAAGCTTTCTTT,CASSLGQNTEAFF
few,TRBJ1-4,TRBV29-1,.,TGCAGCGTAGGGGAAAATAATGAAAAACTGTTTTTT,CSVGENNEKLFF
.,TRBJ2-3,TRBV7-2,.,TGTGCCAGCAGCCCCCTGGCTAGCACAGATACGCAGTATTTT,CASSPLASTDTQYF
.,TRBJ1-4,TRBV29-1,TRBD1,TGCAGCGGCGGGACAGTAAATGAAAAACTGTTTTTT,CSGGTVNEKLFF
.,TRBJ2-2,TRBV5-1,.,TGCGCCAGCAGCTTGGGTCCGAACTTGAACACCGGGGAGCTGTTTTTT,CASSLGPNLNTGELFF
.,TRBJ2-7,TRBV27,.,TGTGCCAGCAAAGGTGCCAGCGAGGCGGTTGACTACGAGCAGTACTTC,CASKGASEAVDYEQYF
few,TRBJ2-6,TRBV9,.,TGTGCCAGCAGCCCCCGGACAGCGGCCTCTGGGGCCAACGTCCTGACTTTC,CASSPRTAASGANVLTF
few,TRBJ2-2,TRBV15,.,TGTGCCACCAGCAGAGACCTAGCTCTCGCTTCCGGGGAGCTGTTTTTT,CATSRDLALASGELFF
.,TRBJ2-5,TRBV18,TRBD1,TGTGCCAGCTCCCGAGGGACAGGGGACGTTTATTACTTC,CASSRGTGDVYYF
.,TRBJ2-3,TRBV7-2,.,TGTGCCAGCAGCTTAGTGGGAGGAAACACAGATACGCAGTATTTT,CASSLVGGNTDTQYF
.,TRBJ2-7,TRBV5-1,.,TGCGCCAGCAGCTTGGCTCTGACAGGATACGAGCAGTACTTC,CASSLALTGYEQYF
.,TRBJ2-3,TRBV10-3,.,TGTGCCACCCTCCCGGCGGAGGGAGGCGCAGATACGCAGTATTTT,CATLPAEGGADTQYF
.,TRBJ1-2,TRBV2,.,TGTGCCAGATCGGGGGAAGGTGAGGAGAGAGGCTACACCTTC,CARSGEGEERGYTF
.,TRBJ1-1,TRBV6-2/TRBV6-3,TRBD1,TGTGCCAGCAGTTATTGGGGACAGGGGGCAGCTGAAGCTTTCTTT,CASSYWGQGAAEAFF
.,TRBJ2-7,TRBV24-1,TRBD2,TGTGCCACCAGTAAAGGGACTAGCGGGACCTCCGAGCAGTACTTC,CATSKGTSGTSEQYF
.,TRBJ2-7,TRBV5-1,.,TGCGCCAGCAGCTTGTTGCAGGGCAGATCCTACGAGCAGTACTTC,CASSLLQGRSYEQYF
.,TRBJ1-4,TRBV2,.,TGTGCCAGCATACCAAGCTCAACTAATGAAAAACTGTTTTTT,CASIPSSTNEKLFF
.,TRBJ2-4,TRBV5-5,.,TGTGCCAGCAGCTTGATGGGACTAAACATTCAGTACTTC,CASSLMGLNIQYF
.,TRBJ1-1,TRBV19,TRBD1,TGTGCCAGTAGTGATCAGGGGGGTCGGGCTGAAGCTTTCTTT,CASSDQGGRAEAFF
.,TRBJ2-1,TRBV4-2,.,TGTGCCAGCAGCCAAGATCTGTCACTTGAGCAGTTCTTC,CASSQDLSLEQFF
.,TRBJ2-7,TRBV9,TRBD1,TGTGCCAGCAGCACCGGACAGGGGGATCCCTACGAGCAGTACTTC,CASSTGQGDPYEQYF
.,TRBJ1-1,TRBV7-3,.,TGTGCCAGCAGCTTAGGGGGCTCAGGGGACACTGAAGCTTTCTTT,CASSLGGSGDTEAFF
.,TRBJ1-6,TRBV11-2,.,TGTGCCAGCAGAGGAGACGCCCCAAGTTATAATTCACCCCTCCACTTT,CASRGDAPSYNSPLHF
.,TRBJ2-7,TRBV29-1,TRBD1,TGCAGCGTTGTTAGGACAGGGAGCTTCTACGAGCAGTACTTC,CSVVRTGSFYEQYF
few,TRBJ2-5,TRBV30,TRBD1,TGTGCCTGGAGTGGACAGGGATTTAAGACCCAGTACTTC,CAWSGQGFKTQYF
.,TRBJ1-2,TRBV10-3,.,TGTGCCATCAGTGAGTCGACAAACTCCTTCTCTGGCTACACCTTC,CAISESTNSFSGYTF
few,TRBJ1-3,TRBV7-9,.,TGTGCCAGCAGCGGGAGCTCTGGAAACACCATATATTTT,CASSGSSGNTIYF
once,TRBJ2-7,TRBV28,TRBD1,TGTGCCAGCAGATATACAGGGGGCTTCTACGAGCAGTACTTC,CASRYTGGFYEQYF
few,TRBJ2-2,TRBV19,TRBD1,TGTGCCAGTAGTAGACAGGGGGACACCGGGGAGCTGTTTTTT,CASSRQGDTGELFF
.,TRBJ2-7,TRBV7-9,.,TGTGCCAGCAGCTCGGGAGGACAGGGCGAGCAGTACTTC,CASSSGGQGEQYF
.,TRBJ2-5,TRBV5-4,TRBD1,TGTGCCAGCAGCTTGGGAAGACAGGGAACGGGGCAAGAGACCCAGTACTTC,CASSLGRQGTGQETQYF
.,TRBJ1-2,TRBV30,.,TGTGCTGCGCCACGGGAGGGACGCTATGGCTACACCTTC,CAAPREGRYGYTF
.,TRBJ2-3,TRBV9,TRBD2,TGTGCCAGCAGCCCCTGGGCGGGGGGGGGCACAGATACGCAGTATTTT,CASSPWAGGGTDTQYF
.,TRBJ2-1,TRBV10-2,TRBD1,TGCGCCAGCCGACAGGCAGGGGGCGTTGATGAGCAGTTCTTC,CASRQAGGVDEQFF
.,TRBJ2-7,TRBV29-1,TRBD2,TGCAGCGTTGAGGCCGGGACTAGCGGTTACGAGCAGTACTTC,CSVEAGTSGYEQYF
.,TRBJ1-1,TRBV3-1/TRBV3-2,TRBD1,TGTGCCAGCAGCTGGGACAGGGGGGGCACTGAAGCTTTCTTT,CASSWDRGGTEAFF
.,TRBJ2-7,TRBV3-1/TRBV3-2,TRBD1,TGTGCCAGCAGCCACAACAGGGGTTACCAGGAGCAGTACTTC,CASSHNRGYQEQYF
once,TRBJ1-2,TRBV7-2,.,TGTGCCAGCAGCCCAGTCGCAGGGGATGGCTACACCTTC,CASSPVAGDGYTF
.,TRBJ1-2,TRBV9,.,TGTGCCAGCAGCGTAGGCGGGGGCGACTATGGCTACACCTTC,CASSVGGGDYGYTF
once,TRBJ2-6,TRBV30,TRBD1,TGTGCCTGGAGTCGGGACAGGGGGAGGTCTGGGGCCAACGTCCTGACTTTC,CAWSRDRGRSGANVLTF
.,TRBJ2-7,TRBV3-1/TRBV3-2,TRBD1,TGTGCCAGCAGCCTTCAACAGGGGGCGAAGGACGAGCAGTACTTC,CASSLQQGAKDEQYF
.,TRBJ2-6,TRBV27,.,TGTGCCAGCAGTGTGACTCCAGCTGGGGCCAACGTCCTGACTTTC,CASSVTPAGANVLTF
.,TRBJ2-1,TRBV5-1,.,TGCGCCAGCAGTCCTAGGGGCGAGTACAATGAGCAGTTCTTC,CASSPRGEYNEQFF
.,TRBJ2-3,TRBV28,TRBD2,TGTGCCAGCAGATATAGCGGGGGGGGCACAGATACGCAGTATTTT,CASRYSGGGTDTQYF
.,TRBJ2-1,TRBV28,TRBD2,TGTGCCAGCAGTCCGCCCACTAGCGGGGGGGCAAATGAGCAGTTCTTC,CASSPPTSGGANEQFF
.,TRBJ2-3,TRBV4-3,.,TGCGCCAGCAGCCAAGGAAGAAAGCCCACAGATACGCAGTATTTT,CASSQGRKPTDTQYF